Detailed here is one T cell receptor (beta chain). The data derive from a study of cytomegalovirus exposure and HLA in healthy donors. This CDR3 is built from 14 residues. The V end was cut by 0 bases, the J end by 7 bases, with 12 bases between. Looked up from germline, CDR1 is SGHRS and CDR2 is YFSETQ. PCR amplification relied on 60 Vbeta primers (plus 13 Jbeta primers). Measured with immunoSEQ multiplex PCR; TCRdb has only the in-frame clones, and not every one. This table holds some 180,000 clones, roughly four fifths found once. The sequenced material came from PBMCs. The source of this sequence is a woman aged 18-35 years in good health and CMV-seronegative. The V call is TRBV5-1, the J call TRBJ2-3, with D possibly being TRBD1 (5 bases). The CDR3: CASSLEGVQHTQYF. In DNA, the CDR3 is TGCGCCAGCAGCTTGGAAGGGGTCCAGCATACGCAGTATTTT.